This T cell receptor (beta chain) emerged from a study of T cells in Graves' hyperthyroidism and ophthalmopathy. At the level of the study: Before treatment of any kind, peripheral blood was taken at initial diagnosis. General study results and limits: It was a median 6.5 months before onset that the model predicted ophthalmopathy.

This CDR3 spans 13 amino acids. The V gene lost 3 bases and the J gene lost 4 bases, with 11 bases spanning the gap. Germline V gene lookup returns CDR1 DFQATT and CDR2 SNEGSKA (reference sequence). This clonotype was counted only a few times. Its target is unknown. RNA transcripts served as the template for amplifying TCR beta CDR3 regions. The study used the HTBI primer set for a first-round RT-PCR of the TCR CDR3. MiXCR was run by TCRdb on the multiplex PCR reads, yielding one entry per CDR3 protein. Among about 770,000 distinct CDR3 sequences listed, around a sixth were seen once. The clonotype comes from a woman aged 45 to 65 with Graves' hyperthyroidism that later progressed to Graves' ophthalmopathy. This rearrangement joins TRBV20-1 to TRBJ2-3; TRBD1 is a possible D gene (7 bases). What was sequenced was blood. This CDR3 is CSASQGGPDTQYF. In DNA form, the CDR3 reads TGCAGTGCTAGTCAGGGGGGTCCAGATACGCAGTATTTT.